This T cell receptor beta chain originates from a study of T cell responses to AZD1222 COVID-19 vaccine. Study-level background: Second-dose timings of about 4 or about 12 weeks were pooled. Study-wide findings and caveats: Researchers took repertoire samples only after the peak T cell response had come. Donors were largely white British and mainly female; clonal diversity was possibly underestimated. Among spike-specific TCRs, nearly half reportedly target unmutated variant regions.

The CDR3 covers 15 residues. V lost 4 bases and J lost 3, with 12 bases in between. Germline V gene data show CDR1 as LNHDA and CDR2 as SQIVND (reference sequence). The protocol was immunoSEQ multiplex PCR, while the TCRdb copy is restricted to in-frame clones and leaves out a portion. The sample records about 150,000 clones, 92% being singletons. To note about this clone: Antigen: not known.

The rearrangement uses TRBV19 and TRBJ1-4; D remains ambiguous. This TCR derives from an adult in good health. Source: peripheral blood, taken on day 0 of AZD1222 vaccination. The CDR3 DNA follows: TGTGCCAGTAGTAAGGGAGGAAATGCTAATGAAAAACTGTTTTTT. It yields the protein CASSKGGNANEKLFF.